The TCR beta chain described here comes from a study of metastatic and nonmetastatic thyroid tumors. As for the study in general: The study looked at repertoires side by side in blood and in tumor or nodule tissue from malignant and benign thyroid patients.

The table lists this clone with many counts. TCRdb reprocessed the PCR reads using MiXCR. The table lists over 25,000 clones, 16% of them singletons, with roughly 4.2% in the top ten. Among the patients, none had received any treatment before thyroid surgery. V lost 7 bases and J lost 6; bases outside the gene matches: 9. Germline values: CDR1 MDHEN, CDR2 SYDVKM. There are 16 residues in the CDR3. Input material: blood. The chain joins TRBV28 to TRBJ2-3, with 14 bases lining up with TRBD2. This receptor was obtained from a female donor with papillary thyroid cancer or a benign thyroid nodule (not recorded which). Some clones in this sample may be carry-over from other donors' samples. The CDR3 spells CASITVGTSGSDTQYF. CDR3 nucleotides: TGTGCCAGCATCACTGTCGGGACTAGCGGGAGCGATACGCAGTATTTT.